This T cell receptor (beta chain) was identified in a study of cytomegalovirus exposure and HLA in healthy donors. Overall study findings and caveats: Analyses of presence/absence relied on an assumption of roughly uniform sequencing depth across donors.

As concerns this clone: As yet, its antigen is unknown. One end of the junction does not line up with germline, which may come from a read error.

The primer mix had 60 Vbeta and 13 Jbeta primers. The data were produced by immunoSEQ multiplex PCR, yet TCRdb's version contains in-frame clones alone and is incomplete. The data contain 150,000 to 250,000 clones, over 75% of them singletons. This CDR3 spans 15 amino acids. The germline V gene encodes CDR1 MNHEY and CDR2 SMNVEV (reference sequence). The TCR was taken from a woman aged 45-65 years in good health and CMV-seronegative. The sequenced sample consisted of PBMCs. The rearrangement uses TRBV27 and TRBJ2-4, with D unclear. The DNA of the CDR3 is TGTGCCAGCAGTCTATCATCCTTTTCCAAAAACATTCAGTACTTC. This codes for CASSLSSFSKNIQYF.